This T cell receptor (beta chain) was identified during a study of PD-1 blockade in classical Hodgkin lymphoma. Libraries were prepared by immunoSEQ multiplex PCR; TCRdb keeps only in-frame clonotypes and omits some of them. The profile shows fewer than 70,000 clones, 88% of them singletons. Patients all relapsed after autologous stem cell transplantation, and there was variation in brentuximab vedotin exposure. The V end lost 0 bases, the J end lost 0 bases, and 6 bases lay between the germline ends. The CDR3 extends over 15 amino acids. The germline V gene encodes CDR1 MNHEY and CDR2 SVGAGI. The rearrangement links TRBV6-5 to TRBJ1-5, with D hard to call. The receptor comes from a human donor with classical Hodgkin lymphoma. The sample consisted of peripheral blood mononuclear cells (PBMCs), taken before the second cycle of nivolumab. CDR3 DNA sequence: TGTGCCAGCAGTTACTCGAGATATAGCAATCAGCCCCAGCATTTT. It specifies CASSYSRYSNQPQHF.